The clone carrying this T cell receptor beta chain appeared many times. Preparing the TCRbeta library involved the use of unique molecular identifiers. TCRdb ran MiXCR on the PCR reads and lists one entry per CDR3 protein. The sample lists 490,000 or so distinct CDR3 sequences, approximately 13% occurring once. This sample was taken from a study of T-cell reconstitution after alpha-beta-depleted transplantation in children. This CDR3 has 17 residues. Germline CDR1 and CDR2: ENHRY and SYGVKD. J lost 5 bases, V lost 1 base, and 12 bases had no gene match. This chain uses TRBV10-3 with TRBJ2-5; 8 nucleotides match TRBD2. The TCR originated in a human donor who donated a stem cell graft to a child with combined immunodeficiency. The sample was PBMCs from the stem cell graft donor, taken from the stem cell graft. The CDR3 DNA follows: TGTGCCATCAGTGAGTGGGCTAGCGGGCTGACGACGGAGACCCAGTACTTC. This translates into CAISEWASGLTTETQYF.